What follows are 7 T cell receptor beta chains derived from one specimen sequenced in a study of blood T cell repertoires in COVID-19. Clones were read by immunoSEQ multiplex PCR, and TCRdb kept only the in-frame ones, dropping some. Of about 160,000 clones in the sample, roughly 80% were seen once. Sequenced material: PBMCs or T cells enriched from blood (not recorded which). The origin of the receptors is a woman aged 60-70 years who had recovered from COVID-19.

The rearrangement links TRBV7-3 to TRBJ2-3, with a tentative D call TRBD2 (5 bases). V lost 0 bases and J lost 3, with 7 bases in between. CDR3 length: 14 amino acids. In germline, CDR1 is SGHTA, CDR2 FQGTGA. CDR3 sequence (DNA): TGTGCCAGCAGCTTAACTCCGGGGACAGATACGCAGTATTTT. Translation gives CASSLTPGTDTQYF.

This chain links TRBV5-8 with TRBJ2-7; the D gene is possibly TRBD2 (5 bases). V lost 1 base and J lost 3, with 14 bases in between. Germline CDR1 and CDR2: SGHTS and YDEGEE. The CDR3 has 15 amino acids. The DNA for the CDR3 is TGTGCCAGCAGCTTGACGGGAACCCAGTTCTACGAGCAGTACTTC. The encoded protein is CASSLTGTQFYEQYF.

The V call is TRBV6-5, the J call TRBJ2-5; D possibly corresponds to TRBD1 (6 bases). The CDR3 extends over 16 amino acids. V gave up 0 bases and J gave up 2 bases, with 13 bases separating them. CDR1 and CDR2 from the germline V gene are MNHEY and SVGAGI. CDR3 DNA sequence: TGTGCCAGCAGTTACTCGAGTACAGGGAGACAAGAGACCCAGTACTTC. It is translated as CASSYSSTGRQETQYF.

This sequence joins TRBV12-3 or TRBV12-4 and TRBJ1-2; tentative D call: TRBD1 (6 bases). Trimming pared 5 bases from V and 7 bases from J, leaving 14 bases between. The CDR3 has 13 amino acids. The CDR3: CASSPDRIVGYTF. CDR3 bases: TGTGCCAGCAGTCCGGACAGAATTGTTGGCTACACCTTC.

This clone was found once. The DNA for the CDR3 is TGTGCCAGCAGTGAAGAGAAAGGGGGAAGGGCAGATACGCAGTATTTT. This sequence encodes CASSEEKGGRADTQYF. V is TRBV6-1 and J is TRBJ2-3, with D tentatively TRBD1 (6 bases). CDR1 and CDR2 (germline): MNHNS, SASEGT. Trimming shortened V by 1 base and J by 4 bases, and 15 bases separated the two germline ends. This CDR3 has 16 amino acids.

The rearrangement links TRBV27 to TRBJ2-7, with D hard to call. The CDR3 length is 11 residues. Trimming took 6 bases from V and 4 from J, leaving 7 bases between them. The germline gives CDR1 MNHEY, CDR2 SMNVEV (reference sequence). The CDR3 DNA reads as TGTGCCAGCAGCCACGGGTACGAGCAGTACTTC. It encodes CASSHGYEQYF.

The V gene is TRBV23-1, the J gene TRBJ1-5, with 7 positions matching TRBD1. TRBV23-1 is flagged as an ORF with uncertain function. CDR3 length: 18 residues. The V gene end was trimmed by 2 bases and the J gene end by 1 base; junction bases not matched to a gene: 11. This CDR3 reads CASSQSVSRGYSNQPQHF. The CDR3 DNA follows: TGCGCCAGCAGTCAAAGCGTATCCAGGGGGTACAGCAATCAGCCCCAGCATTTT.